The 3 T cell receptor beta chains reported below all come from one sample, sequenced in a study of T cell responses to AZD1222 COVID-19 vaccine. Assay used: immunoSEQ multiplex PCR; TCRdb lists only in-frame clones, some missing. This table has approximately 130,000 clones, roughly 86% appearing once. The input for sequencing was peripheral blood, taken 28 days after the second AZD1222 dose. Receptors originate from an adult who received the AZD1222 COVID-19 vaccine.

This clone was recorded once. The chain recombines TRBV3-1 (or the pseudogene TRBV3-2) with TRBJ1-2, with TRBD1 as a possible D gene (5 bases). V lost 2 bases, J lost 5 bases, and 15 bases lay in between. The CDR3 runs to 15 residues. CDR1 LGHDT and CDR2 YNNKEL come from the germline V gene (reference sequence). The CDR3 protein is CASSQNSGGSYGYTF. As DNA, the CDR3 is TGTGCCAGCAGCCAAAATTCGGGGGGTTCTTATGGCTACACCTTC.

This chain uses TRBV6-5 with TRBJ2-5; 8 bases are shared with TRBD2. From germline, CDR1 is MNHEY and CDR2 SVGAGI. The CDR3 consists of 14 residues. V shed 7 bases and J 3 bases; nucleotides not matched to a gene: 7. The CDR3, as DNA: TGTGCCAGCATCCGGGGGGGAGGGGAAGAGACCCAGTACTTC. It codes for CASIRGGGEETQYF.

The J gene is TRBJ1-5, the V gene TRBV27; D unresolved. This CDR3 contains 14 residues. Trimming took 4 bases from V and 1 from J, leaving 8 bases between them. Germline CDR1 and CDR2: MNHEY and SMNVEV (reference sequence). The CDR3 DNA reads TGTGCCAGCAGTTGGACCGCGAGCAATCAGCCCCAGCATTTT. Amino acids: CASSWTASNQPQHF.